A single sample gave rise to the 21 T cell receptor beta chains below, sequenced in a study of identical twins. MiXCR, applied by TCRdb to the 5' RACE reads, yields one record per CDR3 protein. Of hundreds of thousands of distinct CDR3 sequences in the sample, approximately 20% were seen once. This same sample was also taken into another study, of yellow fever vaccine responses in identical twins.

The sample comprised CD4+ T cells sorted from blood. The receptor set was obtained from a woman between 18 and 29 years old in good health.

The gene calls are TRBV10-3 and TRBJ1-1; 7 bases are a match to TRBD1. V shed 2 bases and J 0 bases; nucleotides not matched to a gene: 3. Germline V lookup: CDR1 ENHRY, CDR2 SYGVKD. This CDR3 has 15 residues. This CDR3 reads CAISERGQMNTEAFF. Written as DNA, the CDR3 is TGTGCCATCAGTGAGAGGGGACAGATGAACACTGAAGCTTTCTTT.

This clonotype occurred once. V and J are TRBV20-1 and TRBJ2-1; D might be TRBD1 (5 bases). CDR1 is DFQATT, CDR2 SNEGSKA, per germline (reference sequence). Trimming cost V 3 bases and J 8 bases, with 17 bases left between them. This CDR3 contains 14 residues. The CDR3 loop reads CSASQGTKADEQFF. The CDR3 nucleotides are TGCAGTGCTAGTCAGGGCACTAAGGCGGATGAGCAGTTCTTC.

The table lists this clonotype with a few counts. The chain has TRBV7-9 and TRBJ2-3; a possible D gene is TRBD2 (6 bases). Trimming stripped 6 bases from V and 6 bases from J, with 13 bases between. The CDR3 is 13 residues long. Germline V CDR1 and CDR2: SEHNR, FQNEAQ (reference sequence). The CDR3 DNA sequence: TGTGCCAGCAGGGGAGGAGTGAGGGATACGCAGTATTTT. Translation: CASRGGVRDTQYF.

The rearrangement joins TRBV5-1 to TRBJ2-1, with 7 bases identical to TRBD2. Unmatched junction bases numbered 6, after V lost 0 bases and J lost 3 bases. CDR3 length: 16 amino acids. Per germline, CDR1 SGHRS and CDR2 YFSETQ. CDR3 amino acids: CASSLEVRGSYNEQFF. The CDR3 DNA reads TGCGCCAGCAGCTTGGAGGTGCGGGGGAGCTACAATGAGCAGTTCTTC.

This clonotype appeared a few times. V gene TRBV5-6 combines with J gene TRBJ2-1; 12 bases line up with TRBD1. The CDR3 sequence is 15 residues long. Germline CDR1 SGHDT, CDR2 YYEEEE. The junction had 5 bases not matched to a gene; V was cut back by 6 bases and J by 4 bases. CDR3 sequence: CASTGTGGWYNEQFF. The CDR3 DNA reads TGTGCCAGCACCGGGACAGGGGGCTGGTACAATGAGCAGTTCTTC.

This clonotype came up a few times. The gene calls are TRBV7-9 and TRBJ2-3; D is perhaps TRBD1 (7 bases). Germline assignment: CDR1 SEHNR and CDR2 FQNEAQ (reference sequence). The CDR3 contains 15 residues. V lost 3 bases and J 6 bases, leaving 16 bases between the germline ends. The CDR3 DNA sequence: TGTGCCAGCAGCTTTGGAGGGGGCGCTGCGGATACGCAGTATTTT. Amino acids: CASSFGGGAADTQYF.

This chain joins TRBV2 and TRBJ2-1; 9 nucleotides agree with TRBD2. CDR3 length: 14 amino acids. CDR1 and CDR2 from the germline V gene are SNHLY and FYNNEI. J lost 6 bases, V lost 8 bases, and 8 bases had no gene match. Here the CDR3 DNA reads TGTGCCAGCGTAAAGCGGGAGGTTGGCAATGAGCAGTTCTTC. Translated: CASVKREVGNEQFF.

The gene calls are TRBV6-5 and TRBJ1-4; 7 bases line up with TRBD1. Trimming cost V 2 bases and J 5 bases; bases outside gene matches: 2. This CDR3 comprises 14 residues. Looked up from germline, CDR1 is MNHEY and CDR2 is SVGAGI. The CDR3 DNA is TGTGCCAGCAGTTACGGGGACAGAAATGAAAAACTGTTTTTT. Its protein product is CASSYGDRNEKLFF.

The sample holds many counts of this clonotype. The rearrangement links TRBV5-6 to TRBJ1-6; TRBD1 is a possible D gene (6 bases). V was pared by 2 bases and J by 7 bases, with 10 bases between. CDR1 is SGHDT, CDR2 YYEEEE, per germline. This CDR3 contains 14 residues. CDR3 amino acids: CASSFPGANSPLHF. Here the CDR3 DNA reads TGTGCCAGCAGCTTTCCGGGGGCGAATTCACCCCTCCACTTT.

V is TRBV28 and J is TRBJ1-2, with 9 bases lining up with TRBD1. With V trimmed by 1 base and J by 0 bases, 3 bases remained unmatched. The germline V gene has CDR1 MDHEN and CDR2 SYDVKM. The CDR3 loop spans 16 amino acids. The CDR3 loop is CASSLYGTGTNYGYTF. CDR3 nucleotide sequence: TGTGCCAGCAGTTTATATGGGACAGGGACTAACTATGGCTACACCTTC.

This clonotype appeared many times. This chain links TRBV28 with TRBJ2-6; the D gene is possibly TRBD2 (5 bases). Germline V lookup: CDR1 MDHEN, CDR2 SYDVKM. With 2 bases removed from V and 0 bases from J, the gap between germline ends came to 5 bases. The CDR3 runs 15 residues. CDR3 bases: TGTGCCAGCAGTTTACGGGGCTCTGGGGCCAACGTCCTGACTTTC. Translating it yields CASSLRGSGANVLTF.

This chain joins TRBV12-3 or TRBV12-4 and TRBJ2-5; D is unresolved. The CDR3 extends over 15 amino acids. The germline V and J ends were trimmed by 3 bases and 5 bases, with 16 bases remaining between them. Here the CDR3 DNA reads TGTGCCAGCAGTTTCCCGGGCCTCCAGAGGGAGACCCAGTACTTC. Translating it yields CASSFPGLQRETQYF.

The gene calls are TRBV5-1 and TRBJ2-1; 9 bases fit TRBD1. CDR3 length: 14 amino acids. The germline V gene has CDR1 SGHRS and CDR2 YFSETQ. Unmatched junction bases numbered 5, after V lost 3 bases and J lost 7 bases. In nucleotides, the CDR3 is TGCGCCAGCAGCTGGAACAGGGGGCCTAATGAGCAGTTCTTC. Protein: CASSWNRGPNEQFF.

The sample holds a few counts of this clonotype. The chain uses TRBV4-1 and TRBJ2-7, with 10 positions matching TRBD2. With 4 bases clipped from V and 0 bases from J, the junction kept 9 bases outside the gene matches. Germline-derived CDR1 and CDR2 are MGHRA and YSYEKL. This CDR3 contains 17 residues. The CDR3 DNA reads TGCGCCAGCAGCCTATACTCCGGGACTAGCGTCTCCTACGAGCAGTACTTC. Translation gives CASSLYSGTSVSYEQYF.

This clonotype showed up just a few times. CDR3 protein: CASSLNSLNTDTQYF. CDR3 DNA sequence: TGTGCCAGCAGCTTAAATTCCCTAAACACAGATACGCAGTATTTT. V and J are TRBV7-2 and TRBJ2-3; D unclear. The CDR3 is 15 residues long. From germline, CDR1 is SGHTA and CDR2 FQGNSA. Trimming shortened V by 2 bases and J by 2 bases, and 11 bases separated the two germline ends.

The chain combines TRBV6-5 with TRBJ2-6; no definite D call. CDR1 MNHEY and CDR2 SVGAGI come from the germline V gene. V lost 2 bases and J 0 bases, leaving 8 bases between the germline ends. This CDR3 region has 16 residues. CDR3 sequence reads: CASSYGTLSGANVLTF. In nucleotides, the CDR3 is TGTGCCAGCAGTTACGGCACACTCTCTGGGGCCAACGTCCTGACTTTC.

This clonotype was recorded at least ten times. In nucleotides, the CDR3 is TGTGCCAGCAGTTTGGTGGGGTCCGGGGAGCTGTTTTTT. Translated, it gives CASSLVGSGELFF. The genes are TRBV12-3 or TRBV12-4 and TRBJ2-2; D not certain. This CDR3 has 13 amino acids. Trimming shortened V by 3 bases and J by 6 bases, and 8 bases separated the two germline ends.

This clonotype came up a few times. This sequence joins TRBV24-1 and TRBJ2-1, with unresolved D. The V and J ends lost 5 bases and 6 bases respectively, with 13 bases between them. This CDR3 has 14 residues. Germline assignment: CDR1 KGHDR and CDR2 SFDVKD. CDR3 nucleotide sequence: TGTGCCACCAGTGTGGGCCTAAACATCAATGAGCAGTTCTTC. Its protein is CATSVGLNINEQFF.

The CDR3 DNA reads as TGTGCCAGCTCCCGCGGGGGTGACGGCTACACCTTC. It specifies CASSRGGDGYTF. The chain uses TRBV2 and TRBJ1-2; TRBD1 is a possible D gene (5 bases). Trimming cost V 8 bases and J 8 bases, with 15 bases left between them. The CDR3 totals 12 residues. Germline CDR1 is SNHLY and CDR2 is FYNNEI.

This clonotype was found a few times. The CDR3 DNA reads as TGTGCCAGTTATCCCGGGACAGGGGTATACAATGAGCAGTTCTTC. This translates into CASYPGTGVYNEQFF. This chain joins TRBV6-1 and TRBJ2-1, with 10 bases aligning to TRBD1. This CDR3 spans 15 amino acids. The junction had 9 bases not matched to a gene; V was cut back by 9 bases and J by 4 bases. The germline gives CDR1 MNHNS, CDR2 SASEGT.

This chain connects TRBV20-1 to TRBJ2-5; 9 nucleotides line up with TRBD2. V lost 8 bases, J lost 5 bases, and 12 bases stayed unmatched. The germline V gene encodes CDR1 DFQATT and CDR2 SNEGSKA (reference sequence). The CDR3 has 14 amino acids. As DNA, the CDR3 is TGCAGTCCCCTTAGCGGGAGCGCTCAGGAGACCCAGTACTTC. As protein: CSPLSGSAQETQYF.